These 11 T cell receptor beta chains share one sample of origin, sequenced in a study of beta chain features in type 1 diabetes. For these receptors, no antigen is known. Study results and limitations: Moderately but significantly shorter TCRB CDR3s were found in Type 1 diabetes patients in all four CD4+ subsets.

As every portion of the isolated RNA was reverse transcribed, the sequencing read expressed TCRB transcripts. Some clones are missing from TCRdb's copy, which holds only in-frame ones; the method was immunoSEQ multiplex PCR. The data contain approximately 24,000 clones, around half of them singletons. Specimen: stem cell memory CD4+ T cells from blood. All receptors derive from a man between 25 and 39 years old with type 1 diabetes.

This rearrangement joins TRBV6-5 to TRBJ2-1; TRBD2 aligns across 8 bases. The J segment lost 9 bases and the V segment lost 2 bases, leaving 3 bases of the junction unmatched. The CDR3 loop spans 13 amino acids. Germline CDR1 MNHEY, CDR2 SVGAGI. The CDR3 DNA is TGTGCCAGCAGTTACGGCACTAGCGGTGAGCAGTTCTTC. This codes for CASSYGTSGEQFF.

The rearrangement joins TRBV6-6 to TRBJ2-7, with D tentatively TRBD1 (5 bases). Per the germline V gene, CDR1 is MNHNY and CDR2 is SVGAGI (reference sequence). CDR3 length equals 14 residues. Trimming left V 1 base short and J 0 bases short, with 7 bases between. DNA of the CDR3: TGTGCCAGCAGTTACTGGGGCAGCTCCTACGAGCAGTACTTC. Protein sequence: CASSYWGSSYEQYF.

The chain couples TRBV11-3 to TRBJ1-3; D may be TRBD1 (5 bases). The CDR3 runs 15 residues. V was trimmed by 5 bases and J by 0 bases, leaving 11 bases between them. Per germline, CDR1 SGHNT and CDR2 YENEEA. The CDR3 sequence is CASSTDSRSGNTIYF. The CDR3 coding sequence is TGTGCCAGCAGCACCGACAGTCGCTCTGGAAACACCATATATTTT.

The chain joins TRBV4-2 to TRBJ2-4, with 8 bases lining up with TRBD1. CDR3 size: 13 residues. CDR1 is LGHNA and CDR2 is YNFKEQ in the germline V gene. J was trimmed by 8 bases and V by 7 bases; bases with no gene match: 7. The CDR3 reads CASKAGGRDIQYF. In nucleotides, the CDR3 is TGTGCCAGCAAGGCAGGGGGCAGGGACATTCAGTACTTC.

V usage is TRBV5-6 and J usage is TRBJ1-4; perhaps TRBD1 as D (5 bases). Deletions cut 1 base from V and 0 bases from J, with 13 bases between. CDR3 length equals 17 residues. In germline, CDR1 is SGHDT, CDR2 YYEEEE. The CDR3 is CASSLIDSAATNEKLFF. Here the CDR3 DNA reads TGTGCCAGCAGCTTGATTGACAGCGCGGCAACTAATGAAAAACTGTTTTTT.

This chain joins TRBV2 and TRBJ2-5; 7 bases align to TRBD2. The J call may be mistaken, given a closer DNA end match to TRBJ2-7. Per germline, CDR1 SNHLY and CDR2 FYNNEI. The CDR3 covers 15 residues. In nucleotides, the CDR3 is TGTGCCAGCAGCCCACGACTAGCTCAGAACTACGAGCAGTACTTC. It encodes CASSPRLAQNYEQYF.

V gene TRBV5-1 combines with J gene TRBJ2-5, with D tentatively TRBD2 (6 bases). Trimming stripped 4 bases from V and 11 bases from J, with 24 bases between. The CDR3 is 15 amino acids. CDR1 SGHRS and CDR2 YFSETQ come from the germline V gene. For the CDR3, the DNA is TGCGCCAGCAGCGAAGCCGGGACGGGGGAAGGGGAGCAGTACTTC. It encodes CASSEAGTGEGEQYF. The full variable domain, with the rest looked up from reference TRBV5-1 and TRBJ2-5, is KAGVTQTPRYLIKTRGQQVTLSCSPISGHRSVSWYQQTPGQGLQFLFEYFSETQRNKGNFPGRFSGRQFSNSRSEMNVSTLELGDSALYLCASSEAGTGEGEQYFGPGTRLLVL.

The chain is built from TRBV6-5 and TRBJ1-4; 7 positions match TRBD1. This CDR3 is 14 amino acids long. Germline CDR1 MNHEY, CDR2 SVGAGI. V shed 4 bases and J 8 bases; nucleotides not matched to a gene: 7. The CDR3 loop reads CASSSTGIGEKLFF. The CDR3 DNA is TGTGCCAGCAGTTCGACAGGGATCGGCGAAAAACTGTTTTTT.

The gene calls are TRBV18 and TRBJ2-7; TRBD1 matches 9 bases. In germline, CDR1 is KGHSH, CDR2 LQKENI. The ends lost 5 bases at V and 5 bases at J; junction bases unmatched: 7. CDR3 length: 14 amino acids. The CDR3 bases are TGTGCCAGCTCATCCTCCGGGACAGGGAACGAGCAGTACTTC. It yields the protein CASSSSGTGNEQYF. Full variable domain (outside the CDR3, taken from reference TRBV18 and TRBJ2-7): NAGVMQNPRHLVRRRGQEARLRCSPMKGHSHVYWYRQLPEEGLKFMVYLQKENIIDESGMPKERFSAEFPKEGPSILRIQQVVRGDSAAYFCASSSSGTGNEQYFGPGTRLTVT.

For this clone: Mismatch with germline at one junction end may stem from a read error. The V call is TRBV7-7, the J call TRBJ2-1; 16 bases agree with TRBD2. The CDR3 extends over 17 amino acids. Per germline, CDR1 SSHAT and CDR2 FNYEAQ (reference sequence). The CDR3 DNA reads TGTGCTAGCAGCTCGGGACTAGCGGGGGGGCCGCACAATGAGCAGTTCTTC. This sequence encodes CASSSGLAGGPHNEQFF. The full variable domain, rest sourced from reference TRBV7-7 and TRBJ2-1, is GAGVSQSPRYKVTKRGQDVTLRCDPISSHATLYWYQQALGQGPEFLTYFNYEAQPDKSGLPSDRFSAERPEGSISTLTIQRTEQRDSAMYRCASSSGLAGGPHNEQFFGPGTRLTVL.

The chain uses TRBV21-1 and TRBJ2-7; the DNA was not used to check the table's D call, TRBD1. TRBV21-1 is an annotated pseudogene. This CDR3 region has 18 residues. CDR3 coding DNA: TGTGCCAGCAGCACTCTAAAAGCGGGACAGGGGTTGAGAAGAGAGCAGTACTTC. As protein: CASSTLKAGQGLRREQYF.